Presented here are 17 T cell receptor beta chains from one specimen sequenced in a study of Ad26.COV2.S vaccination and SARS-CoV-2 variants. TCRdb's table, derived via immunoSEQ multiplex PCR, lists solely in-frame clones and lacks some. The table shows just under 250,000 clones, with 88% occurring only once. The treatment denotes: some 20 received Ad26.COV2.S at low or high dose, single or two shots; about 5 received placebo; per-sample allocation not given. Sampling took place 63 days after the first vaccine or placebo injection. The specimen was peripheral blood, collected in a trial of Ad26.COV2.S vaccine versus placebo. The receptor set was obtained from a person aged 18 to 59 who received the Ad26.COV2.S COVID-19 vaccine or a placebo.

The chain carries TRBV28 and TRBJ1-5; D not resolved. This CDR3 is built from 12 residues. Germline assignment: CDR1 MDHEN and CDR2 SYDVKM. Trimming shortened V by 6 bases and J by 6 bases, and 9 bases separated the two germline ends. Here the CDR3 DNA reads TGTGCCAGCAGCCCCCTAAGTCAGCCCCAGCATTTT. Translation gives CASSPLSQPQHF.

This chain links TRBV6-2 or TRBV6-3 with TRBJ2-7; possibly TRBD1 for D (6 bases). The CDR3 totals 15 residues. The germline V gene has CDR1 MNHEY and CDR2 SVGEGT. Trimming removed 5 bases at V and 6 bases at J, with 20 bases between. CDR3 sequence reads: CASSGRQEVTGEQYF. The CDR3 DNA sequence: TGTGCCAGCAGTGGGCGACAGGAAGTAACGGGCGAGCAGTACTTC.

The genes are TRBV27 and TRBJ2-1; 9 nucleotides agree with TRBD2. There are 15 residues in the CDR3. CDR1 is MNHEY, CDR2 SMNVEV, per germline (reference sequence). After removal of 4 bases from V and 2 bases from J, the junction contained 3 bases not matched to a gene. Here the CDR3 reads CASSSSGITYNEQFF. The CDR3 DNA reads as TGTGCCAGCAGTTCTAGCGGGATCACCTACAATGAGCAGTTCTTC.

Here the CDR3 reads CAWSGDSTNEKLFF. CDR3 nucleotides: TGTGCCTGGAGCGGGGATTCAACTAATGAAAAACTGTTTTTT. The chain is built from TRBV30 and TRBJ1-4; no clear D gene. The CDR3 extends over 14 amino acids. Germline assignment: CDR1 GTSNPN and CDR2 SVGIG (reference sequence). Trimming left V 3 bases short and J 0 bases short, with 8 bases between.

The chain couples TRBV10-3 to TRBJ1-6, with D possibly being TRBD1 (5 bases). V lost 10 bases to trimming and J lost 6 bases, with 19 bases between them. CDR3 length: 15 amino acids. CDR1 ENHRY and CDR2 SYGVKD come from the germline V gene. The CDR3 bases are TGTGCCACCCACCGTACGGGGGGATCTAATTCACCCCTCCACTTT. Protein product: CATHRTGGSNSPLHF.

V is TRBV11-2 and J is TRBJ1-6, with D tentatively TRBD1 (5 bases). The CDR3 covers 16 residues. The V and J ends lost 2 bases and 11 bases respectively, with 19 bases between them. The V gene's germline CDR1 is SGHAT and CDR2 FQNNGV. CDR3 residues: CASSLNFRVQSTPLHF. CDR3 bases: TGTGCCAGCAGCTTAAACTTCAGGGTCCAGTCGACACCCCTCCACTTT.

The chain recombines TRBV12-3 or TRBV12-4 with TRBJ1-2, with a possible D match to TRBD1 (5 bases). The CDR3 length is 13 residues. Trimming stripped 1 base from V and 12 bases from J, with 15 bases between. CDR3 amino acids: CASSLGGAQGHTF. The DNA of the CDR3 is TGTGCCAGCAGTTTAGGAGGGGCTCAGGGCCACACCTTC.

This chain links TRBV3-1 (or the pseudogene TRBV3-2) with TRBJ2-5; unclear D gene. V gave up 0 bases and J gave up 3 bases, with 11 bases separating them. The CDR3 extends over 15 amino acids. Per the germline V gene, CDR1 is LGHDT and CDR2 is YNNKEL (reference sequence). DNA of the CDR3: TGTGCCAGCAGCCAAGATGTCGTGGCGGAAGAGACCCAGTACTTC. Translation gives CASSQDVVAEETQYF.

The CDR3 sequence is CASRHTQEPQHF. The CDR3 region has the DNA TGTGCCAGCAGGCATACGCAAGAACCCCAGCATTTT. The chain joins TRBV2 to TRBJ1-5, with D unresolved. V was shortened by 6 bases and J by 10 bases, with 13 bases between the two germline ends. The CDR3 contains 12 residues. The germline CDR1 and CDR2 sequences are SNHLY and FYNNEI.

The chain links TRBV5-4 to TRBJ2-7; D call uncertain. Trimming stripped 3 bases from V and 0 bases from J, with 4 bases between. Germline CDR1 is SGHNT and CDR2 is YYREEE (reference sequence). The length of the CDR3 is 12 residues. CDR3 bases: TGTGCCAGCAGCTCCAGCTCCTACGAGCAGTACTTC. Its translation is CASSSSSYEQYF.

The chain uses TRBV11-1 and TRBJ2-7, with 9 positions matching TRBD1. The CDR3 runs to 15 residues. The ends lost 4 bases at V and 2 bases at J; junction bases unmatched: 6. Looked up from germline, CDR1 is SGHAT and CDR2 is FQDESV (reference sequence). The CDR3 coding sequence is TGTGCCAGCAGCTCTCCACGGACAGGGGCCTACGAGCAGTACTTC. It encodes CASSSPRTGAYEQYF. Filled out from reference TRBV11-1 and TRBJ2-7, the complete variable domain reads EAEVAQSPRYKITEKSQAVAFWCDPISGHATLYWYRQILGQGPELLVQFQDESVVDDSQLPKDRFSAERLKGVDSTLKIQPAELGDSAMYLCASSSPRTGAYEQYFGPGTRLTVT.

This sequence joins TRBV7-2 and TRBJ2-2, with 9 bases that match TRBD2. CDR3 size: 13 residues. V was pared by 10 bases and J by 6 bases, with 6 bases of the junction left unmatched. Germline CDR1 reads SGHTA; CDR2 reads FQGNSA. CDR3 nucleotides: TGTGCCATGGGACTAGCAAAACCCGGGGAGCTGTTTTTT. It is translated as CAMGLAKPGELFF. Drawing the rest from reference TRBV7-2 and TRBJ2-2, the complete variable domain is GAGVSQSPSNKVTEKGKDVELRCDPISGHTALYWYRQSLGQGLEFLIYFQGNSAPDKSGLPSDRFSAERTGGSVSTLTIQRTQQEDSAVYLCAMGLAKPGELFFGEGSRLTVL.

The chain combines TRBV9 with TRBJ2-3; possible D gene TRBD1, 6 bases. V lost 7 bases to trimming and J lost 4 bases, with 10 bases between them. Looked up from germline, CDR1 is SGDLS and CDR2 is YYNGEE. The CDR3 runs 12 residues. The CDR3 here is CASGRTADTQYF. DNA of the CDR3: TGTGCCAGCGGGCGGACAGCAGATACGCAGTATTTT.

This clone was seen only once. The chain links TRBV7-2 to TRBJ1-2; 8 nucleotides agree with TRBD1. Germline CDR1 SGHTA, CDR2 FQGNSA. The V and J ends lost 5 bases and 4 bases, in that order; junction bases with no gene match: 9. The CDR3 covers 15 residues. CDR3 sequence: CASSPLRGLRYGYTF. DNA of the CDR3: TGTGCCAGCAGCCCACTCAGGGGGCTCCGCTATGGCTACACCTTC.

This chain joins TRBV6-2 or TRBV6-3 and TRBJ1-1; D is undetermined. V was pared by 6 bases and J by 5 bases, with 16 bases between. CDR1 MNHEY and CDR2 SVGEGT come from the germline V gene. This CDR3 comprises 14 residues. This chain's CDR3 is CASSFAIEGTEAFF. CDR3 DNA sequence: TGTGCCAGCAGCTTCGCCATAGAGGGAACTGAAGCTTTCTTT.

In its sample, this clone was seen a few times. The J gene is TRBJ1-4, the V gene TRBV3-1 (or the pseudogene TRBV3-2); D is undetermined. Germline V gene data show CDR1 as LGHDT and CDR2 as YNNKEL (reference sequence). The V and J ends lost 4 bases and 8 bases respectively, with 11 bases between them. The CDR3 length is 13 residues. The CDR3 reads CASSPPTGEKLFF. Written as DNA, the CDR3 is TGTGCCAGCAGCCCGCCGACTGGAGAAAAACTGTTTTTT.

V and J are TRBV11-2 and TRBJ2-1, with 7 nucleotides matching TRBD2. The germline CDR1 and CDR2 sequences are SGHAT and FQNNGV. V shed 6 bases and J 2 bases; nucleotides not matched to a gene: 10. This CDR3 comprises 16 residues. As DNA, the CDR3 is TGTGCCAGCAGGACCTGGGGGGGGAGTACCTACAATGAGCAGTTCTTC. It codes for CASRTWGGSTYNEQFF. The full variable domain, rest sourced from reference TRBV11-2 and TRBJ2-1, is EAGVAQSPRYKIIEKRQSVAFWCNPISGHATLYWYQQILGQGPKLLIQFQNNGVVDDSQLPKDRFSAERLKGVDSTLKIQPAKLEDSAVYLCASRTWGGSTYNEQFFGPGTRLTVL.